These T cell receptor beta chains were read from a single sample in a study of CD8+ T cells in alopecia areata. Assay used: immunoSEQ multiplex PCR; TCRdb lists only in-frame clones, some missing. The table records 35,000 to 45,000 clones, 80% to 95% of them present only once. The sample was CD8+ T cells sorted from blood, taken at week 24, from a patient treated with tofacitinib. These receptors all come from a human donor with alopecia areata. The conserved cysteine and the conserved F or W are not part of the CDR3 here.

J: TRBJ2-3; length: 14; V: TRBV7-9; CDR3: ASSSGHGGSTDTQY
J: TRBJ2-7; length: 9; V: TRBV27; CDR3: ASSSTYEQY
J: TRBJ2-7; length: 12; V: TRBV30; CDR3: AWSVLAGPYEQY
J: TRBJ1-1; length: 12; V: TRBV27; CDR3: ASRHDRENTEAF
J: TRBJ1-2; length: 12; V: TRBV9; CDR3: ASSETGGAYGYT
J: TRBJ2-2; length: 12; V: TRBV29-1; CDR3: SVGTGMGTGELF
J: TRBJ2-7; length: 11; V: TRBV27; CDR3: ASSLRATHEQY
J: TRBJ2-7; length: 10; V: TRBV29-1; CDR3: SVVDGTYEQY
J: TRBJ2-4; length: 9; V: TRBV28; CDR3: ASSPRNIQY
J: TRBJ2-1; length: 12; V: TRBV29-1; CDR3: SVEPTSSYNEQF
J: TRBJ2-5; length: 11; V: TRBV27; CDR3: ASSSPPQETQY
J: TRBJ1-1; length: 12; V: TRBV4-3; CDR3: ASSQDRGETEAF
J: TRBJ2-7; length: 14; V: TRBV7-8; CDR3: ASSLARGGGSYEQY
J: .; length: 13; V: TRBV29-1; CDR3: SVDSLGQGSYEQY
J: TRBJ2-1; length: 13; V: TRBV19; CDR3: AGSPGQSSYNEQF
J: TRBJ2-2; length: 12; V: TRBV6-1; CDR3: ASSELEDTGELF
J: TRBJ2-3; length: 13; V: TRBV29-1; CDR3: SVEEGGGTTDTQY
J: TRBJ2-4; length: 15; V: TRBV7-9; CDR3: ASIPYRGRPTKNIQY
J: TRBJ2-7; length: 13; V: TRBV27; CDR3: ASQTTAGGVYEQY
J: TRBJ2-3; length: 19; V: TRBV28; CDR3: ASSFLSLVRTEVDSTDTQY
J: TRBJ2-1; length: 10; V: TRBV6-6; CDR3: ASSRGGDEQF
J: TRBJ2-1; length: 11; V: TRBV28; CDR3: ASSLDRYNEQF
J: TRBJ2-1; length: 11; V: TRBV11-2; CDR3: ASSLGTDNEQF
J: TRBJ2-5; length: 11; V: TRBV7-9; CDR3: AGRGSYEETQY
J: TRBJ2-5; length: 14; V: TRBV5-4; CDR3: ASSLMGQGLQETQY
J: TRBJ2-1; length: 9; V: TRBV29-1; CDR3: AGTGYNEQF
J: TRBJ2-2; length: 15; V: TRBV7-3; CDR3: ASSLKLAGADTGELF
J: TRBJ2-4; length: 10; V: TRBV29-1; CDR3: SVEDAGTIQY
J: TRBJ1-2; length: 12; V: TRBV15; CDR3: ATSRDRGGYGYT
J: TRBJ1-1; length: 11; V: TRBV6-5; CDR3: ASSYGADTEAF
J: TRBJ2-7; length: 11; V: TRBV5-6; CDR3: ASSLESSYEQY
J: TRBJ1-1; length: 10; V: TRBV6-6; CDR3: ASRQRWIEAF
J: TRBJ2-5; length: 11; V: TRBV7-9; CDR3: ASSWGLEETQY
J: TRBJ2-3; length: 13; V: TRBV27; CDR3: ASSSSSGGVDTQY
J: TRBJ2-1; length: 11; V: TRBV29-1; CDR3: SVEDGSSNEQF
J: TRBJ2-3; length: 12; V: TRBV5-6; CDR3: ASSLTQGTDTQY
J: TRBJ2-1; length: 13; V: TRBV5-1; CDR3: ASSEPGGSDNEQF
J: TRBJ2-3; length: 11; V: TRBV7-8; CDR3: ASSVRVGDTQY
J: TRBJ2-3; length: 13; V: TRBV19; CDR3: ASSSLAGGTDTQY
J: TRBJ2-5; length: 16; V: TRBV29-1; CDR3: SVEDFEGTGAFQETQY
J: TRBJ2-3; length: 11; V: TRBV6-5; CDR3: ASSELGTDTQY
J: TRBJ2-3; length: 9; V: TRBV27; CDR3: ASGWGNTQY
J: TRBJ2-1; length: 10; V: TRBV13; CDR3: ASSLTGNEQF
J: TRBJ1-4; length: 13; V: TRBV7-6; CDR3: ASSPEAGRDEKLF
J: .; length: 12; V: TRBV7-9; CDR3: ASSVEGVAAEQY
J: TRBJ2-7; length: 12; V: TRBV30; CDR3: AWSEGGGSYEQY
J: TRBJ1-1; length: 12; V: TRBV27; CDR3: ASSLSLPNTEAF
J: TRBJ2-7; length: 11; V: TRBV7-6; CDR3: ASSLAKGNEQY
J: TRBJ2-3; length: 16; V: TRBV30; CDR3: AWCLGLAGGPVTDTQY
J: .; length: 9; V: TRBV29-1; CDR3: SGGDRGEQY
J: TRBJ2-7; length: 12; V: TRBV5-1; CDR3: ASSPPTNTYEQY
J: TRBJ2-1; length: 12; V: TRBV2; CDR3: ASPGLVVFNEQF
J: TRBJ2-5; length: 13; V: TRBV4-2; CDR3: ASSQERGGGETQY
J: TRBJ2-5; length: 15; V: TRBV28; CDR3: ASSSPLSGMELETQY
J: TRBJ2-5; length: 12; V: TRBV27; CDR3: ASGGLAPLGTQY
J: TRBJ2-7; length: 13; V: TRBV7-9; CDR3: ASSPQYRDSYEQY
J: TRBJ2-7; length: 12; V: TRBV29-1; CDR3: SVKGQGLSYEQY